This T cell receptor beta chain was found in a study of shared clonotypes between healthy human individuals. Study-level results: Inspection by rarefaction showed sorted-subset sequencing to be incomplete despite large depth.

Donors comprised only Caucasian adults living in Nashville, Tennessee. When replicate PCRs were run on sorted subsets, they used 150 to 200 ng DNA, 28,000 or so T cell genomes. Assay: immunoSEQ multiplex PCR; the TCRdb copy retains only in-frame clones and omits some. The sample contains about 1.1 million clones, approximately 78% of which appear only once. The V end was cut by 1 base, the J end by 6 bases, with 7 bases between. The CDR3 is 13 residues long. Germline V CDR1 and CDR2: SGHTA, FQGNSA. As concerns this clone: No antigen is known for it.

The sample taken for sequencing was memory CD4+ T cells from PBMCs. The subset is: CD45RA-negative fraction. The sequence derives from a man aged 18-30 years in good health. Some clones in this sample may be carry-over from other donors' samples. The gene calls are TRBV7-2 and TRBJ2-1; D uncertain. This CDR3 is CASSLVLPNEQFF. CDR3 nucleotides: TGTGCCAGCAGCTTAGTTCTCCCCAATGAGCAGTTCTTC.